This entry features one T cell receptor beta chain sequence. Its antigen is unknown. Data came from immunoSEQ multiplex PCR; TCRdb stores just in-frame clones and leaves some out. The data show approximately 88,000 clones, with about 88% seen just once and 0.65% to 0.8% held by the top ten. The data belong to a study of OX40 agonist ivuxolimab in advanced cancers. Turning to the study itself: A mean age of approximately 64 years, range about 20 to 79, was recorded, and 70% to 85% were male.

Study-wide points: At 0.1 to 3.0 mg/kg and by week 6, clonal expansion occurred in CD4+ and CD8+ blood T cells. CD8+ T cells showed, on average, more clonal expansion than CD4+ cells.

The CDR3 sequence is 16 residues long. The germline gives CDR1 SGHNT, CDR2 YYREEE (reference sequence). After removal of 4 bases from V and 5 bases from J, the junction contained 12 bases not matched to a gene. Researchers took blood at baseline, on cycle 4 day 1, and on cycle 7 day 1. The starting material was CD4+ or CD8+ T cells sorted from blood, obtained in a trial of the OX40 agonist ivuxolimab. The chain joins TRBV5-4 to TRBJ2-1; 7 positions match TRBD1. The origin of this receptor is an adult with an advanced solid tumor such as melanoma, head and neck, liver or kidney cancer. CDR3 bases: TGTGCCAGCAGCCCAGGACAGGCCGGGGTAAACAATGAGCAGTTCTTC. Protein: CASSPGQAGVNNEQFF.